The 12 T cell receptor beta chains presented below share a single source sample, sequenced in a study of CD8+ T cells in alopecia areata. Sequencing used cDNA as its template, made by extracting RNA and reverse transcribing it. Libraries were prepared by immunoSEQ multiplex PCR; TCRdb keeps only in-frame clonotypes and omits some of them. Among 100,000 to 120,000 clones, 45% to 65% were seen once, and the ten largest hold approximately 3.6%. Treatment in this sample: oral pan-JAK inhibitor, 5-10 mg twice daily. This sample comprised CD4+ T cells sorted from blood, obtained at week 24, from a patient treated with tofacitinib. The receptors shown here come from a human donor with alopecia areata.

The chain links TRBV2 to TRBJ2-5; D is undetermined. The CDR3 spans 14 residues. Looked up from germline, CDR1 is SNHLY and CDR2 is FYNNEI. With 6 bases removed from V and 2 bases from J, the gap between germline ends came to 13 bases. The CDR3 loop is CASSKGALQETQYF. CDR3 DNA sequence: TGTGCCAGCAGCAAAGGTGCCTTACAAGAGACCCAGTACTTC.

The chain recombines TRBV7-2 with TRBJ2-4; TRBD2 matches at 8 bases. J lost 6 bases, V lost 1 base, and 5 bases had no gene match. From germline, CDR1 is SGHTA and CDR2 FQGNSA. The CDR3 is 15 residues long. The DNA of the CDR3 is TGTGCCAGCAGCTTAGTGTCCGGACTAGCAAACATTCAGTACTTC. Translation: CASSLVSGLANIQYF.

This clone appeared a few times. The V gene is TRBV27, the J gene TRBJ1-1; no definite D call. The germline gives CDR1 MNHEY, CDR2 SMNVEV (reference sequence). V was trimmed by 8 bases and J by 6 bases, leaving 7 bases between them. The CDR3 loop spans 10 amino acids. The CDR3 DNA is TGTGCCAGCGATAGTGCTGAAGCTTTCTTT. Its protein is CASDSAEAFF.

The sample holds a few counts of this clone. This rearrangement joins TRBV10-3 to TRBJ2-2; 9 bases are a match to TRBD1. CDR3 length: 15 amino acids. CDR1 is ENHRY, CDR2 SYGVKD, per germline. V was clipped by 4 bases and J by 6 bases; unmatched bases: 6. CDR3 sequence: CAISGGQGMAGELFF. Written as DNA, the CDR3 is TGTGCCATCAGTGGAGGACAGGGGATGGCCGGGGAGCTGTTTTTT.

The J gene is TRBJ2-5, the V gene TRBV5-1; 8 bases match TRBD2. CDR3 length equals 18 residues. Germline V lookup: CDR1 SGHRS, CDR2 YFSETQ. With 0 bases clipped from V and 1 base from J, the junction kept 11 bases outside the gene matches. As DNA, the CDR3 is TGCGCCAGCAGCTTGGGGACCCATAGCGGGGTCATCCAAGAGACCCAGTACTTC. This translates into CASSLGTHSGVIQETQYF.

This clone was recorded once. The DNA for the CDR3 is TGTGCCAGCAGCTCCCGTAGCGGGGGGGCTAGCACAGATACGCAGTATTTT. Translated, it gives CASSSRSGGASTDTQYF. The chain combines TRBV11-2 with TRBJ2-3; the match to TRBD2 covers 11 bases. The V gene end was trimmed by 4 bases and the J gene end by 0 bases; junction bases not matched to a gene: 6. Germline assignment: CDR1 SGHAT and CDR2 FQNNGV. This CDR3 spans 17 amino acids.

This clone was counted a few times. The chain joins TRBV7-2 to TRBJ2-2, with unresolved D. Germline V lookup: CDR1 SGHTA, CDR2 FQGNSA. This CDR3 contains 14 residues. With 3 bases removed from V and 5 bases from J, the gap between germline ends came to 10 bases. DNA for the CDR3: TGTGCCAGCAGCTTGTACGGGCAGACCGGGGAGCTGTTTTTT. Protein product: CASSLYGQTGELFF.

J is TRBJ2-7 and V is TRBV27, with D perhaps given as TRBD1 or TRBD2 (5 bases each). CDR3 length: 13 residues. Trimming cost V 3 bases and J 2 bases, with 8 bases left between them. The V gene's germline CDR1 is MNHEY and CDR2 SMNVEV (reference sequence). The DNA for the CDR3 is TGTGCCAGCAGTTTCCGGGGACCCTACGAGCAGTACTTC. Encoded protein: CASSFRGPYEQYF.

The rearrangement uses TRBV6-5 and TRBJ1-6; D gene uncertain. Trimming took 2 bases from V and 8 from J, leaving 13 bases between them. This CDR3 spans 15 amino acids. Germline lookup yields CDR1 MNHEY and CDR2 SVGAGI. The CDR3 nucleotides read TGTGCCAGCAGTTACAGTCAGGTTGACGATTCACCCCTCCACTTT. The encoded protein is CASSYSQVDDSPLHF.

This clone was observed a single time. V gene TRBV6-5 combines with J gene TRBJ2-7; D unresolved. This CDR3 has 12 residues. Germline CDR1 MNHEY, CDR2 SVGAGI. V was shortened by 10 bases and J by 3 bases, with 13 bases between the two germline ends. The CDR3 DNA reads TGTGCCACCCAAAAAGGCCGCTACGAGCAGTACTTC. Translation: CATQKGRYEQYF.

Only a few counts were recorded for this clone. The chain is built from TRBV5-4 and TRBJ1-6, with 9 bases matching TRBD1. There are 16 residues in the CDR3. With V trimmed by 2 bases and J by 9 bases, 9 bases remained unmatched. From germline, CDR1 is SGHNT and CDR2 YYREEE (reference sequence). The CDR3 loop is CASSLPGQGGISPLHF. Written as DNA, the CDR3 is TGTGCCAGCAGCTTACCGGGACAGGGAGGAATTTCACCCCTCCACTTT.

The chain joins TRBV4-3 to TRBJ1-5; D is uncertain. Trimming left V 2 bases short and J 8 bases short, with 10 bases between. The CDR3 length is 13 residues. CDR1 is LGHNA and CDR2 is YSLEER in the germline V gene. DNA of the CDR3: TGCGCCAGCAGCCAAAATGGGAGGGAGCCCCAGCATTTT. This sequence encodes CASSQNGREPQHF.